Listed below are T cell receptor beta chains from one sample, sequenced in a study of T cells in Graves' hyperthyroidism and ophthalmopathy. TCRdb processed the multiplex PCR reads anew with MiXCR; each CDR3 protein has one entry. The sample includes hundreds of thousands of distinct CDR3 sequences, approximately 15% of them seen just once. The sequenced material came from blood. The receptors originated from a woman between 18 and 30 years old with Graves' hyperthyroidism. CDR3s include the opening cysteine and the closing phenylalanine or tryptophan. D genes are given only for firm matches. Part of the rows lack a size; the others show once, few, many or a class for expanded clones.

d_call: TRBD1; v_call: TRBV6-2/TRBV6-3; j_call: TRBJ1-5; clone_size: few; cdr3_aa: CAGSYRTGGGWGQPQHF; cdr3_nt: TGTGCCGGCAGTTACAGGACAGGGGGCGGTTGGGGTCAGCCCCAGCATTTT
d_call: TRBD2; v_call: TRBV28; j_call: TRBJ2-1; clone_size: once; cdr3_aa: CASSLGTSGRRVEQFF; cdr3_nt: TGTGCCAGCAGTTTAGGGACTAGCGGGAGAAGGGTTGAGCAGTTCTTC
d_call: TRBD1; v_call: TRBV2; j_call: TRBJ2-6; clone_size: many; cdr3_aa: CASSGPGQFSGANVLTF; cdr3_nt: TGTGCCAGCAGCGGACCGGGACAGTTCTCTGGGGCCAACGTCCTGACTTTC
d_call: NA; v_call: TRBV4-1; j_call: TRBJ1-1; clone_size: few; cdr3_aa: CASSGHTALYNTEAFF; cdr3_nt: TGCGCCAGCAGCGGCCATACCGCCCTATATAACACTGAAGCTTTCTTT
d_call: TRBD1; v_call: TRBV18; j_call: TRBJ1-6; clone_size: many; cdr3_aa: CASSPSGQGANSPLHF; cdr3_nt: TGTGCCAGCTCACCTTCAGGACAGGGGGCCAATTCACCCCTCCACTTT
d_call: NA; v_call: TRBV29-1; j_call: TRBJ1-2; clone_size: NA; cdr3_aa: CSVPKEGSYGYTF; cdr3_nt: TGCAGCGTCCCAAAGGAGGGTTCCTATGGCTACACCTTC
d_call: TRBD1; v_call: TRBV20-1; j_call: TRBJ1-4; clone_size: few; cdr3_aa: CSAVRQGGEKLFF; cdr3_nt: TGCAGTGCCGTTAGACAGGGAGGTGAAAAACTGTTTTTT
d_call: TRBD1; v_call: TRBV7-9; j_call: TRBJ2-2; clone_size: few; cdr3_aa: CASSLGTGWTGELFF; cdr3_nt: TGTGCCAGCAGCTTGGGGACAGGGTGGACCGGGGAGCTGTTTTTT
d_call: NA; v_call: TRBV6-2/TRBV6-3; j_call: TRBJ2-2; clone_size: few; cdr3_aa: CASSLWGSNAGELFF; cdr3_nt: TGTGCCAGCAGCCTTTGGGGGTCTAACGCCGGGGAGCTGTTTTTT
d_call: NA; v_call: TRBV7-3; j_call: TRBJ2-5; clone_size: NA; cdr3_aa: CASSLMGGWETQYF; cdr3_nt: TGTGCCAGCAGCTTAATGGGGGGCTGGGAGACCCAGTACTTC
d_call: NA; v_call: TRBV5-6; j_call: TRBJ2-1; clone_size: NA; cdr3_aa: CASRPGWSSYNEQFF; cdr3_nt: TGTGCCAGCAGACCGGGTTGGAGCTCCTACAATGAGCAGTTCTTC
d_call: NA; v_call: TRBV2; j_call: TRBJ2-1; clone_size: NA; cdr3_aa: CARSPYNEQFF; cdr3_nt: TGTGCCAGAAGCCCATACAATGAGCAGTTCTTC
d_call: NA; v_call: TRBV12-3/TRBV12-4; j_call: TRBJ1-5; clone_size: many; cdr3_aa: CASSPIDSLNQPQHF; cdr3_nt: TGTGCCAGCAGCCCCATTGACAGCCTCAATCAGCCCCAGCATTTT
d_call: NA; v_call: TRBV7-3; j_call: TRBJ2-3; clone_size: many; cdr3_aa: CASSPQLAGSGTDTQYF; cdr3_nt: TGTGCCAGCAGCCCCCAACTAGCTGGGTCTGGCACAGATACGCAGTATTTT
d_call: NA; v_call: TRBV6-1; j_call: TRBJ2-7; clone_size: few; cdr3_aa: CASSPPGGRSYEQYF; cdr3_nt: TGTGCCAGCAGTCCCCCCGGCGGGCGCTCCTACGAGCAGTACTTC
d_call: NA; v_call: TRBV20-1; j_call: TRBJ2-7; clone_size: many; cdr3_aa: CSARGLRDEQYF; cdr3_nt: TGCAGTGCTAGAGGCCTTAGGGACGAGCAGTACTTC
d_call: NA; v_call: TRBV12-3/TRBV12-4; j_call: TRBJ1-1; clone_size: few; cdr3_aa: CASSLLGQPEAFF; cdr3_nt: TGTGCCAGCAGTTTATTAGGACAGCCCGAAGCTTTCTTT
d_call: TRBD1; v_call: TRBV27; j_call: TRBJ2-3; clone_size: few; cdr3_aa: CASSRTGARDTQYF; cdr3_nt: TGTGCCAGCAGTCGGACAGGGGCCAGAGATACGCAGTATTTT
d_call: NA; v_call: TRBV30; j_call: TRBJ2-1; clone_size: many; cdr3_aa: CAWLSYRYNEQFF; cdr3_nt: TGTGCCTGGCTGAGCTACCGCTACAATGAGCAGTTCTTC
d_call: NA; v_call: TRBV19; j_call: TRBJ2-1; clone_size: few; cdr3_aa: CASSASNNEQFF; cdr3_nt: TGTGCCTCCTCCGCCAGTAACAATGAGCAGTTCTTC
d_call: TRBD2; v_call: TRBV12-5; j_call: TRBJ2-1; clone_size: NA; cdr3_aa: CASGLVSSGRAPEQFF; cdr3_nt: TGTGCTAGTGGTTTGGTATCTAGCGGGAGGGCCCCTGAGCAGTTCTTC
d_call: NA; v_call: TRBV7-9; j_call: TRBJ1-1; clone_size: many; cdr3_aa: CASSLGGHETEAFF; cdr3_nt: TGTGCCAGCAGCTTAGGGGGCCATGAAACTGAAGCTTTCTTT
d_call: NA; v_call: TRBV19; j_call: TRBJ2-5; clone_size: few; cdr3_aa: CASRMAGGETQYF; cdr3_nt: TGTGCCAGTAGGATGGCAGGCGGCGAGACCCAGTACTTC
d_call: TRBD1; v_call: TRBV30; j_call: TRBJ1-1; clone_size: NA; cdr3_aa: CAWRQQGTRIAFF; cdr3_nt: TGTGCCTGGAGACAACAGGGGACTAGGATCGCTTTCTTT
d_call: NA; v_call: TRBV9; j_call: TRBJ2-7; clone_size: few; cdr3_aa: CASSVGSAHEQYF; cdr3_nt: TGTGCCAGCAGCGTAGGCAGCGCCCACGAGCAGTACTTC
d_call: NA; v_call: TRBV12-3/TRBV12-4; j_call: TRBJ2-5; clone_size: NA; cdr3_aa: CAENSAGETQYF; cdr3_nt: TGTGCTGAGAACAGTGCAGGAGAGACCCAGTACTTC
d_call: NA; v_call: TRBV2; j_call: TRBJ1-5; clone_size: many; cdr3_aa: CASSDRLSNQPQHF; cdr3_nt: TGTGCCAGCAGTGATAGGCTGAGCAATCAGCCCCAGCATTTT
d_call: NA; v_call: TRBV7-8; j_call: TRBJ2-7; clone_size: many; cdr3_aa: CASSLGSRSSEQYF; cdr3_nt: TGTGCCAGCAGCTTAGGCAGCAGGAGTAGCGAGCAGTACTTC
d_call: NA; v_call: TRBV18; j_call: TRBJ2-3; clone_size: few; cdr3_aa: CASFPGSDPDTQYF; cdr3_nt: TGTGCCAGCTTCCCGGGTTCCGACCCAGATACGCAGTATTTT
d_call: TRBD2; v_call: TRBV18; j_call: TRBJ2-7; clone_size: many; cdr3_aa: CASSPDARTSGTEQYF; cdr3_nt: TGTGCCAGCTCACCAGACGCCCGGACTAGCGGAACGGAGCAGTACTTC
d_call: NA; v_call: TRBV6-8; j_call: TRBJ1-5; clone_size: few; cdr3_aa: CASSMQGGIQPQHF; cdr3_nt: TGTGCCAGCTCTATGCAGGGCGGGATTCAGCCCCAGCATTTT
d_call: TRBD2; v_call: TRBV7-3; j_call: TRBJ2-1; clone_size: many; cdr3_aa: CASSRTSGVRDEQFF; cdr3_nt: TGTGCCAGCTCCCGGACTAGCGGGGTTAGGGATGAGCAGTTCTTC
d_call: TRBD1; v_call: TRBV6-5; j_call: TRBJ1-1; clone_size: NA; cdr3_aa: CASSYSGRGRGNTEAFF; cdr3_nt: TGTGCCAGCAGTTACTCGGGGAGGGGGCGCGGGAACACTGAAGCTTTCTTT
d_call: NA; v_call: TRBV28; j_call: TRBJ1-5; clone_size: NA; cdr3_aa: CASSKAVNQPQHF; cdr3_nt: TGTGCCAGCAGCAAGGCGGTAAATCAGCCCCAGCATTTT
d_call: TRBD2; v_call: TRBV12-3/TRBV12-4; j_call: TRBJ2-7; clone_size: many; cdr3_aa: CASSLWGLAGETYEQYF; cdr3_nt: TGTGCCAGCAGTTTATGGGGATTAGCGGGAGAAACCTACGAGCAGTACTTC
d_call: NA; v_call: TRBV6-1; j_call: TRBJ1-1; clone_size: many; cdr3_aa: CASSPGKHTEAFF; cdr3_nt: TGTGCCAGCAGTCCCGGGAAACACACTGAAGCTTTCTTT
d_call: TRBD2; v_call: TRBV12-5; j_call: TRBJ2-1; clone_size: many; cdr3_aa: CASGLFRTSGSSYNEQFF; cdr3_nt: TGTGCTAGTGGTTTGTTTCGGACTAGCGGGAGTTCCTACAATGAGCAGTTCTTC
d_call: TRBD1; v_call: TRBV10-3; j_call: TRBJ1-4; clone_size: NA; cdr3_aa: CAISEGDSLNEKLFF; cdr3_nt: TGTGCCATCAGTGAAGGGGACAGCCTTAATGAAAAACTGTTTTTT
d_call: TRBD2; v_call: TRBV19; j_call: TRBJ2-5; clone_size: NA; cdr3_aa: CASRGTSGRAGETQYF; cdr3_nt: TGTGCCAGTAGGGGGACTAGCGGGAGGGCCGGAGAGACCCAGTACTTC
d_call: TRBD1; v_call: TRBV13; j_call: TRBJ1-1; clone_size: many; cdr3_aa: CASSLRGRQEEAFF; cdr3_nt: TGTGCCAGCAGCTTAAGGGGGCGACAGGAGGAAGCTTTCTTT
d_call: NA; v_call: TRBV7-6; j_call: TRBJ2-7; clone_size: few; cdr3_aa: CASSLAGSGEQYF; cdr3_nt: TGTGCCAGCAGCTTGGCAGGGTCGGGGGAGCAGTACTTC
d_call: TRBD2; v_call: TRBV27; j_call: TRBJ2-7; clone_size: NA; cdr3_aa: CATSFGRTDEQYF; cdr3_nt: TGTGCCACGAGCTTCGGGAGGACCGACGAGCAGTACTTC
d_call: TRBD2; v_call: TRBV11-2; j_call: TRBJ2-7; clone_size: many; cdr3_aa: CASSPGRASGDEQYF; cdr3_nt: TGTGCCAGCAGCCCCGGGAGGGCTAGCGGCGACGAGCAGTACTTC
d_call: NA; v_call: TRBV2; j_call: TRBJ1-1; clone_size: many; cdr3_aa: CASSRGSWGTEAFF; cdr3_nt: TGTGCCAGCAGTCGAGGGTCCTGGGGCACTGAAGCTTTCTTT
d_call: NA; v_call: TRBV27; j_call: TRBJ1-1; clone_size: few; cdr3_aa: CASSYARQTEAFF; cdr3_nt: TGTGCCAGCAGTTACGCCCGACAGACTGAAGCTTTCTTT
d_call: NA; v_call: TRBV19; j_call: TRBJ1-2; clone_size: NA; cdr3_aa: CASSIGPRGDAGYTF; cdr3_nt: TGTGCCAGTAGTATCGGACCGAGGGGGGACGCTGGCTACACCTTC
d_call: NA; v_call: TRBV3-1; j_call: TRBJ2-3; clone_size: NA; cdr3_aa: CASSWHGSDTQYF; cdr3_nt: TGTGCCAGCAGCTGGCACGGGTCAGATACGCAGTATTTT
d_call: TRBD1; v_call: TRBV3-1; j_call: TRBJ1-1; clone_size: many; cdr3_aa: CASSQAATGGTEAFF; cdr3_nt: TGTGCCAGCAGCCAAGCGGCGACAGGGGGGACTGAAGCTTTCTTT
d_call: NA; v_call: TRBV15; j_call: TRBJ2-5; clone_size: few; cdr3_aa: CATSSRRNKAETQYF; cdr3_nt: TGTGCCACCAGCAGTCGGCGAAATAAAGCAGAGACCCAGTACTTC
d_call: NA; v_call: TRBV7-9; j_call: TRBJ2-1; clone_size: NA; cdr3_aa: CASSLVGMNEQFF; cdr3_nt: TGTGCCAGCAGCCTCGTCGGGATGAATGAGCAGTTCTTC
d_call: NA; v_call: TRBV11-2; j_call: TRBJ2-1; clone_size: NA; cdr3_aa: CASSPSRGGYYNEQFF; cdr3_nt: TGTGCCAGCAGCCCCAGCCGAGGAGGGTACTACAATGAGCAGTTCTTC
d_call: TRBD1; v_call: TRBV2; j_call: TRBJ1-2; clone_size: many; cdr3_aa: CASRGYRGPLGYTF; cdr3_nt: TGTGCCAGCAGGGGATACAGGGGCCCCCTTGGCTACACCTTC
d_call: NA; v_call: TRBV20-1; j_call: TRBJ1-1; clone_size: NA; cdr3_aa: CSAGDGTNTEAFF; cdr3_nt: TGCAGTGCTGGGGACGGAACGAACACTGAAGCTTTCTTT
d_call: TRBD1; v_call: TRBV7-2; j_call: TRBJ2-6; clone_size: NA; cdr3_aa: CASSPFGTVSGANVLTF; cdr3_nt: TGTGCCAGCAGCCCCTTTGGGACAGTCTCTGGGGCCAACGTCCTGACTTTC
d_call: TRBD2; v_call: TRBV15; j_call: TRBJ2-7; clone_size: NA; cdr3_aa: CATSREYSASGLVPYEQYF; cdr3_nt: TGTGCCACCAGCAGAGAGTATTCCGCTAGCGGCCTCGTTCCCTACGAGCAGTACTTC
d_call: NA; v_call: TRBV19; j_call: TRBJ1-6; clone_size: NA; cdr3_aa: CASSETPNSYSPLHF; cdr3_nt: TGTGCCAGTAGTGAAACCCCGAACTCGTATTCACCCCTCCACTTT